These 5 T cell receptor beta chains share one sample of origin, sequenced in a study of early T cells in non-severe SARS-CoV-2 infection. TCRdb redid the calling of the 5' RACE reads with MiXCR, one entry per CDR3 protein. There are about 60,000 distinct CDR3 sequences in the sample; more than 8.5% occur only once, and approximately 18% lies in the top ten. Sequenced sample: whole blood. These receptors were obtained from an adult who was a healthcare worker with PCR-confirmed SARS-CoV-2 infection or an uninfected control (not recorded which).

This clonotype was recorded a few times. The chain carries TRBV20-1 and TRBJ2-1; 13 positions match TRBD2. Germline CDR1 and CDR2: DFQATT and SNEGSKA (reference sequence). J lost 6 bases, V lost 0 bases, and 8 bases had no gene match. This CDR3 contains 17 residues. The CDR3 DNA follows: TGCAGTGCTAGAGATCTCCGGACTAGCGGGAGCCTCAATGAGCAGTTCTTC. Translation: CSARDLRTSGSLNEQFF.

This clonotype has ten or more counts. The chain employs TRBV20-1 and TRBJ2-3; 9 bases are shared with TRBD2. This CDR3 region has 17 residues. Germline V gene data show CDR1 as DFQATT and CDR2 as SNEGSKA (reference sequence). After removal of 0 bases from V and 5 bases from J, the junction contained 12 bases not matched to a gene. The CDR3 coding sequence is TGCAGTGCTAGAGATATCGGTGCGGCGGGAGGGATAGATACGCAGTATTTT. Encoded protein: CSARDIGAAGGIDTQYF.

The chain links TRBV12-3 or TRBV12-4 to TRBJ2-6, with D tentatively TRBD2 (5 bases). This CDR3 comprises 16 residues. V lost 6 bases to trimming and J lost 1 base, with 13 bases between them. DNA for the CDR3: TGTGCCAGCAGGCTAGCCCACAGATCTGGGGCCAACGTCCTGACTTTC. Amino acid sequence: CASRLAHRSGANVLTF.

V gene TRBV7-2 combines with J gene TRBJ2-5; 8 bases are a match to TRBD2. Germline CDR1 and CDR2: SGHTA and FQGNSA. This CDR3 has 17 residues. V was pared by 5 bases and J by 5 bases, with 16 bases of the junction left unmatched. The CDR3 region has the DNA TGTGCCAGCAGCCCTCGACAGACCGGGACTAGGGTGGAGACCCAGTACTTC. Translation gives CASSPRQTGTRVETQYF.

This clonotype has more than one count but fewer than ten. V usage is TRBV7-2 and J usage is TRBJ2-1, with 7 bases fitting TRBD2. CDR1 and CDR2 from the germline V gene are SGHTA and FQGNSA. The CDR3 spans 15 residues. The ends lost 1 base at V and 1 base at J; junction bases unmatched: 1. Written as DNA, the CDR3 is TGTGCCAGCAGCTTAGGAGCGGGATCCTACAATGAGCAGTTCTTC. Its protein is CASSLGAGSYNEQFF.